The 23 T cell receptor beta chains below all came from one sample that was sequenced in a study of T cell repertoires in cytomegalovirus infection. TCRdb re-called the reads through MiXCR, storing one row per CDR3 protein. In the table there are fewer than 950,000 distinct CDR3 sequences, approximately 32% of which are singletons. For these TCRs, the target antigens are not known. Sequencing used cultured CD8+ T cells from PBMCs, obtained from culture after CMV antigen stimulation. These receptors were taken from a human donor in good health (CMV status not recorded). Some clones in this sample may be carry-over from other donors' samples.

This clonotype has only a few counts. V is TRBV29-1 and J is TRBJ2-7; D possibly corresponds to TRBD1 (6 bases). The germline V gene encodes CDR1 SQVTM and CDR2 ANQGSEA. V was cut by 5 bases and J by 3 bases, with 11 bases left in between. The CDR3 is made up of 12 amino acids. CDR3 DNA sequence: TGCAGCGTTTCCGGACAGAACTACGAGCAGTACTTC. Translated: CSVSGQNYEQYF.

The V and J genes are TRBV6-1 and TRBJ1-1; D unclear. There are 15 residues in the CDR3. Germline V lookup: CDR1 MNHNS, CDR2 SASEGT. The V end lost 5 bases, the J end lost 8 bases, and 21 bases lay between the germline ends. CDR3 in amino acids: CASSYASKSMYEAFF. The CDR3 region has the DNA TGTGCCAGCAGTTACGCTTCCAAGTCTATGTACGAAGCTTTCTTT.

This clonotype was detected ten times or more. This CDR3 reads CASSSGTSGGNTDTQYF. CDR3 coding DNA: TGTGCCAGCAGCTCCGGGACTAGCGGGGGGAACACAGATACGCAGTATTTT. V usage is TRBV7-6 and J usage is TRBJ2-3; 15 bases are shared with TRBD2. V gave up 4 bases and J gave up 2 bases; unmatched junction bases: 4. CDR1 is SGHVS and CDR2 is FNYEAQ in the germline V gene. The CDR3 is 17 amino acids. The full variable domain, its missing parts supplied by reference TRBV7-6 and TRBJ2-3, is GAGVSQSPRYKVTKRGQDVALRCDPISGHVSLYWYRQALGQGPEFLTYFNYEAQQDKSGLPNDRFSAERPEGSISTLTIQRTEQRDSAMYRCASSSGTSGGNTDTQYFGPGTRLTVL.

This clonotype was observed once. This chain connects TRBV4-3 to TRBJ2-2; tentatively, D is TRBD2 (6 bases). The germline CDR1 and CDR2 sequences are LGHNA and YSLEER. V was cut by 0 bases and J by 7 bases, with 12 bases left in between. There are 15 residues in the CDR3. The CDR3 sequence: CASSQDGGGIGELFF. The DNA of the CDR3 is TGCGCCAGCAGCCAAGACGGTGGGGGGATCGGGGAGCTGTTTTTT.

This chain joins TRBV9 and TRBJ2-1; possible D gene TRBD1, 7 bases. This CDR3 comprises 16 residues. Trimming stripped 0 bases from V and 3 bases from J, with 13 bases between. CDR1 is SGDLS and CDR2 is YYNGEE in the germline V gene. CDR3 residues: CASSVGGGDSYNEQFF. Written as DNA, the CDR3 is TGTGCCAGCAGCGTAGGTGGAGGGGACAGCTACAATGAGCAGTTCTTC.

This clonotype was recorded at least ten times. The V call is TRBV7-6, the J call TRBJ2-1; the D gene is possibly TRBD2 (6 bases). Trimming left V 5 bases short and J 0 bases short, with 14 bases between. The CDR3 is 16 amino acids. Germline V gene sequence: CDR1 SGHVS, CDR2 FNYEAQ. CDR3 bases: TGTGCCAGCAGCCCCGGGGAGGCTGGCTCCTACAATGAGCAGTTCTTC. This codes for CASSPGEAGSYNEQFF.

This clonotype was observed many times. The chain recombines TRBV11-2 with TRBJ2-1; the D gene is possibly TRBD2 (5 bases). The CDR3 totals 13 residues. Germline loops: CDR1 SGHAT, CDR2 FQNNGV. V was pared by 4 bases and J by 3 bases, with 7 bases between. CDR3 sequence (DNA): TGTGCCAGCAGCTACGACTACTACAATGAGCAGTTCTTC. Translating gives CASSYDYYNEQFF.

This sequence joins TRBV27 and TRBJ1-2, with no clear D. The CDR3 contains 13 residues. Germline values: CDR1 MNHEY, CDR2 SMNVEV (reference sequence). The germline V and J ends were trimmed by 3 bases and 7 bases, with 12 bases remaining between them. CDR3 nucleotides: TGTGCCAGCAGTTTCCAAGGCCATGCTGGCTACACCTTC. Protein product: CASSFQGHAGYTF.

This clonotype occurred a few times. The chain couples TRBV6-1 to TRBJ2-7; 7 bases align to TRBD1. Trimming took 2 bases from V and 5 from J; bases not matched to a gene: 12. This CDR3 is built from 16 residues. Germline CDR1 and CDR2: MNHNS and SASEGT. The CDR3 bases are TGTGCCAGCAGTGAAAATCTTAGACAGGGAAAGGACGAGCAGTACTTC. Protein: CASSENLRQGKDEQYF.

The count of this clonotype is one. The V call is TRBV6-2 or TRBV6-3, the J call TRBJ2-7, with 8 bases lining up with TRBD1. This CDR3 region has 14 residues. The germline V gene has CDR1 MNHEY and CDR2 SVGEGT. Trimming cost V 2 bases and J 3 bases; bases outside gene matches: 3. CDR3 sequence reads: CASSYPGQDYEQYV. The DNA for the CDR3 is TGTGCCAGCAGTTACCCGGGACAGGACTACGAGCAGTACGTC.

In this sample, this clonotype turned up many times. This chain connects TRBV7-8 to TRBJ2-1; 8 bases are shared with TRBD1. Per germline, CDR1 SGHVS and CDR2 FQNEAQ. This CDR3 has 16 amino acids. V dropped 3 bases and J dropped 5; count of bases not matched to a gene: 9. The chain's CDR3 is CASSFRQGANDNEQFF. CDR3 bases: TGTGCCAGCAGCTTTAGGCAGGGGGCGAACGACAATGAGCAGTTCTTC.

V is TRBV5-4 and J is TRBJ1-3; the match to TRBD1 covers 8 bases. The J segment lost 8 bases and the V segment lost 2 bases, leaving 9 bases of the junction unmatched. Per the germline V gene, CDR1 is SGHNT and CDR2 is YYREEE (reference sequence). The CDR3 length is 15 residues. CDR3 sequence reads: CASSFDRGRVHTIYF. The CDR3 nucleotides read TGTGCCAGCAGCTTTGACAGGGGAAGAGTACACACCATATATTTT.

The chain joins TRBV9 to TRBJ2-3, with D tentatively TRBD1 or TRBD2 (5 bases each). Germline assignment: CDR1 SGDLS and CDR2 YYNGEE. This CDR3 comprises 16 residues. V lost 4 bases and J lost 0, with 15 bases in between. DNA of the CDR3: TGTGCCAGCAGCTCCCCCCGGGACCATAGCACAGATACGCAGTATTTT. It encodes CASSSPRDHSTDTQYF.

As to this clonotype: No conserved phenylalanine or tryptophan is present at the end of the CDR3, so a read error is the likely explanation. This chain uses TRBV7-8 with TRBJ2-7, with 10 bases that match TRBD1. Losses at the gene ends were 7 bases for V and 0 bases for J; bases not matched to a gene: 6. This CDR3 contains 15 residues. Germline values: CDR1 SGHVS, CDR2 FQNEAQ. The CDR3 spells CASTTGTGASYEQYS. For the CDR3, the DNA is TGTGCCAGCACGACGGGGACAGGGGCCTCCTACGAGCAGTACTCC.

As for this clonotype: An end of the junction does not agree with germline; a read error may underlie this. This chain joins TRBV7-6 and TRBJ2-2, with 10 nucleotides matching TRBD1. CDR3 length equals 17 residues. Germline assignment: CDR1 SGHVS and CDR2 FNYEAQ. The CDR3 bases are TGTGCTAGCAGCTTAGTAGGGACAGGGGACTTCACCGGGGAGCTGTTTTTT. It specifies CASSLVGTGDFTGELFF.

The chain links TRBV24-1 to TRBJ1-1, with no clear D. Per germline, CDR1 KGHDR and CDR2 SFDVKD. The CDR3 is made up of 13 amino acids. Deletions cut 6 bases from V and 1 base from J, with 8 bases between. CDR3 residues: CATSSVENTEAFF. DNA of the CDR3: TGTGCCACCAGTAGTGTCGAGAACACTGAAGCTTTCTTT.

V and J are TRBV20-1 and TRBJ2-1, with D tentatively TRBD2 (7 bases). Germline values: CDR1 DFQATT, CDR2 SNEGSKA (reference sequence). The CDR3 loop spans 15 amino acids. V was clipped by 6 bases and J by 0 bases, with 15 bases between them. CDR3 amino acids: CSAGGGGSSYNEQFF. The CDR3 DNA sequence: TGCAGTGCCGGGGGCGGGGGTAGCTCCTACAATGAGCAGTTCTTC.

The CDR3 DNA is TGTGCCAGCAGCGTGGCCGGGACAGACTCCTACGAGCAGTACTTC. As protein: CASSVAGTDSYEQYF. The chain is built from TRBV9 and TRBJ2-7, with 7 bases matching TRBD1. Per germline, CDR1 SGDLS and CDR2 YYNGEE. V trimming: 2 bases; J trimming: 0 bases; junction bases outside the gene matches: 5. The CDR3 consists of 15 residues.

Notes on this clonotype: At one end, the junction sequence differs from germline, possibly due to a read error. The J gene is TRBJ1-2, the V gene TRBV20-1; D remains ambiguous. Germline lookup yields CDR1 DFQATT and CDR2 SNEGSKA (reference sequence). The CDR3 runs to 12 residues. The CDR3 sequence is CSAKEANYGYTF. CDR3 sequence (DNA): TGCAGCGCTAAAGAAGCTAACTATGGCTACACCTTC.

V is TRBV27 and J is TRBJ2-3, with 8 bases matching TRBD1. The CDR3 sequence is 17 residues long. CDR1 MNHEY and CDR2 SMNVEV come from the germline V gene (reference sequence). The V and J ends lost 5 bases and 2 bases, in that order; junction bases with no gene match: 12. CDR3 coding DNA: TGTGCCAGCAGTCTCTCATCCGGGACAGGCCCCACAGATACGCAGTATTTT. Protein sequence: CASSLSSGTGPTDTQYF.

Here the CDR3 DNA reads TGTGCCAGCCTAGGGCACAGGGGCTATGGCTACACCTTC. It specifies CASLGHRGYGYTF. This sequence joins TRBV7-8 and TRBJ1-2; 7 bases agree with TRBD1. The CDR3 covers 13 residues. V dropped 8 bases and J dropped 4; count of bases not matched to a gene: 7. The germline V gene has CDR1 SGHVS and CDR2 FQNEAQ.

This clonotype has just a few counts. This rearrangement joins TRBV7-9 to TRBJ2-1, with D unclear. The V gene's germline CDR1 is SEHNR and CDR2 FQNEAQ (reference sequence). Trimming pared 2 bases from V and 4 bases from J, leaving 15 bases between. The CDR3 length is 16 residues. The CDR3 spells CASSLTNNPHYNEQFF. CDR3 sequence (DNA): TGTGCCAGCAGCTTAACCAATAACCCACATTACAATGAGCAGTTCTTC. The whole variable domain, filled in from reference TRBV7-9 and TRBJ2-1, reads DTGVSQNPRHKITKRGQNVTFRCDPISEHNRLYWYRQTLGQGPEFLTYFQNEAQLEKSRLLSDRFSAERPKGSFSTLEIQRTEQGDSAMYLCASSLTNNPHYNEQFFGPGTRLTVL.

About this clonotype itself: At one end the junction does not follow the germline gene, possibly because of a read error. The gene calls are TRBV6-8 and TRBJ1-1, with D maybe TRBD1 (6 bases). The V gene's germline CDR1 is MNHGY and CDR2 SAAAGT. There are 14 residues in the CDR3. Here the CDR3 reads CASMRGASDTEALF. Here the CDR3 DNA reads TGTGCCAGCATGCGGGGGGCGAGTGACACTGAAGCTCTCTTT.